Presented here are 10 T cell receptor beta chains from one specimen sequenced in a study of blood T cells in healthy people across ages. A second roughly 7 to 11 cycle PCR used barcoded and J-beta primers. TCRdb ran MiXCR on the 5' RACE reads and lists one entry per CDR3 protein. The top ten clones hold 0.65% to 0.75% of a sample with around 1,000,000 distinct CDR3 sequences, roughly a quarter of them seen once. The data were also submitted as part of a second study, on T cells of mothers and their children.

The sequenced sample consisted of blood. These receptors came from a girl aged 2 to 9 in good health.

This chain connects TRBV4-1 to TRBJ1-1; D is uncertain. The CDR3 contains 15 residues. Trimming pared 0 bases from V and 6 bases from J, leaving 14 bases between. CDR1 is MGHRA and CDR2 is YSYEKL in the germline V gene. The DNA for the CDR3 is TGCGCCAGCAGCCAAGATCTGAGGGCTTGGGCTGAAGCTTTCTTT. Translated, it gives CASSQDLRAWAEAFF.

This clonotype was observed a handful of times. The CDR3: CASSAGPQYEQYF. CDR3 DNA: TGTGCCAGCAGCGCGGGGCCTCAATACGAGCAGTACTTC. V is TRBV9 and J is TRBJ2-5; either TRBD1 or TRBD2 may fit D (5 bases each). The end of the DNA aligns better with TRBJ2-7, so the J call may be wrong. Germline loops: CDR1 SGDLS, CDR2 YYNGEE. The CDR3 sequence is 13 residues long.

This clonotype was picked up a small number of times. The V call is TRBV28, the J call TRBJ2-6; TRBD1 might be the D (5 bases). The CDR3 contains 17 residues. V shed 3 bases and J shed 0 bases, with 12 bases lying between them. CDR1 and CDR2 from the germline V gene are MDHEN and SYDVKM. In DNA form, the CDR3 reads TGTGCCAGCAGTTTGGTCAAGGGGTTCTCTGGGGCCAACGTCCTGACTTTC. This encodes CASSLVKGFSGANVLTF.

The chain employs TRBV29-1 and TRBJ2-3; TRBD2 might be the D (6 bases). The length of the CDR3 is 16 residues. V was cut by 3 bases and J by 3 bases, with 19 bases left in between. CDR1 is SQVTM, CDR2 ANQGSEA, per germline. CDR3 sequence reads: CSVEAEARDRTDTQYF. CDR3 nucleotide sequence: TGCAGCGTTGAGGCAGAGGCGCGGGATCGGACAGATACGCAGTATTTT.

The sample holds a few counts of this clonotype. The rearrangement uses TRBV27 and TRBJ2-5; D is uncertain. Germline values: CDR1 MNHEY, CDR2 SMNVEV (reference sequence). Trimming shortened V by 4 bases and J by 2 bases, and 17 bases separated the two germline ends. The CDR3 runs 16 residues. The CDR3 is CASSSVGPVQQETQYF. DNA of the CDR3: TGTGCCAGCAGTTCCGTCGGTCCGGTACAACAAGAGACCCAGTACTTC.

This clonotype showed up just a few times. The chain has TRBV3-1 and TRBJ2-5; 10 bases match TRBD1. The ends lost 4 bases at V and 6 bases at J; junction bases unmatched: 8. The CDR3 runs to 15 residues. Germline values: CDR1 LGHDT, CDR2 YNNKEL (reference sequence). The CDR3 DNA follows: TGTGCCAGCAGCCCCGGGACAGGGGACGGGAAGACCCAGTACTTC. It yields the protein CASSPGTGDGKTQYF.

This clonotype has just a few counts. CDR3 coding DNA: TGTGCCAGCAGCGGGCGATTGGGCCGGGCTGAAGCTTTCTTT. Translation: CASSGRLGRAEAFF. The V call is TRBV25-1, the J call TRBJ1-1, with no clear D. The CDR3 loop spans 14 amino acids. Germline-derived CDR1 and CDR2 are MGHDK and SYGVNS. Trimming removed 6 bases from V and 6 bases from J, with 17 bases in between.

CDR3 amino acids: CASSVDLQRPFPSGANVLTF. In nucleotides, the CDR3 is TGTGCCAGCAGCGTAGATCTACAGCGCCCTTTTCCCTCTGGGGCCAACGTCCTGACTTTC. This chain uses TRBV9 with TRBJ2-6; D is unresolved. Germline CDR1 SGDLS, CDR2 YYNGEE. The length of the CDR3 is 20 residues. The germline V and J ends were trimmed by 0 bases and 0 bases, with 19 bases remaining between them.

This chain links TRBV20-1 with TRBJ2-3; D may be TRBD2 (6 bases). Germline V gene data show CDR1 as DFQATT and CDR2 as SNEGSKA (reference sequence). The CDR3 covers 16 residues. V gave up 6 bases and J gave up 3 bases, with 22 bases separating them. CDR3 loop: CSAREVSGTWTDTQYF. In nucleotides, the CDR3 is TGCAGTGCACGAGAGGTCTCCGGGACTTGGACAGATACGCAGTATTTT.

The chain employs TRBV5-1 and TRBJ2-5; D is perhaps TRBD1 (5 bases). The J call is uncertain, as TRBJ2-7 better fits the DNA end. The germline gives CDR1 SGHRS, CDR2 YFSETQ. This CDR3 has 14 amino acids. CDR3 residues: CASSLDYQGYEQYF. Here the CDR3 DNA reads TGCGCCAGCAGCTTGGACTACCAGGGTTACGAGCAGTACTTC.